A selection of T cell receptor beta chains follows, all from one sample in a study of cytomegalovirus exposure and HLA in healthy donors. Profiled with immunoSEQ multiplex PCR; TCRdb holds only in-frame clones, not every one. Among some 150,000 clones listed, about three quarters were seen once. Sequencing was performed on PBMCs. The receptors stem from a man aged 18-30 years in good health and CMV-seronegative. Each CDR3 is given with its conserved first and last residue. The D gene is left open where the match is weak.

D	V	J	CDR3
NA	TRBV11-2	TRBJ2-7	CASSLTTGLPEQYF
NA	TRBV19	TRBJ1-1	CASSIQGTEAFF
TRBD1	TRBV10-3	TRBJ1-1	CAISDSTGDRTEAFF
TRBD1	TRBV10-2	TRBJ1-6	CASSERAGGSPLHF
TRBD1	TRBV6-6	TRBJ2-7	CASSWTGEYYEQYF
TRBD2	TRBV7-2	TRBJ2-1	CASSGRRTSGKYNEQFF
NA	TRBV5-6	TRBJ1-2	CASSLPANYGYTF
TRBD1	TRBV6-1	TRBJ1-5	CASSGRQGVGQPQHF
TRBD2	TRBV5-1	TRBJ2-1	CASSLVGLAGVKDEQFF
TRBD1	TRBV11-2	TRBJ1-4	CASSLGQGRKLFF
TRBD1	TRBV15	TRBJ1-2	CATSSRDRANGDYGYTF
TRBD1	TRBV7-3	TRBJ1-1	CASGVQGWDTEAFF
TRBD1	TRBV28	TRBJ2-7	CASSFPGTGAGEQYF
NA	TRBV5-6	NA	CASSSVRPPYEQYF
NA	TRBV6-5	TRBJ1-1	CASSSRPGAEAFF
NA	TRBV19	TRBJ2-7	CASSTTGGAYEQYF
TRBD1	TRBV4-1	TRBJ2-7	CASSRADRSTYEQYF
NA	TRBV29-1	TRBJ2-1	CSVGASNEQFF
TRBD2	TRBV19	TRBJ2-1	CASKREARGDEQFF
NA	TRBV9	TRBJ1-4	CASSVDSEGVGEKLFF
NA	TRBV6-4	TRBJ2-3	CASREGARTDTQYF
TRBD1	TRBV2	TRBJ2-7	CARGAGQVYEQYF
NA	TRBV18	NA	CASSPQEGLYEQYF
TRBD2	TRBV10-2	TRBJ2-3	CASKPGTSGRSDTQYF
TRBD2	TRBV7-2	TRBJ2-2	CASSLGAGVGTGELFF
NA	TRBV6-1	TRBJ2-3	CASLLTASTDTQYF
TRBD1	TRBV5-1	TRBJ2-7	CASSLAGGTGVYEQYF
TRBD1	TRBV19	TRBJ1-1	CAIGQGGTEAFF
NA	TRBV7-2	TRBJ2-7	CATTLWAGAAGGEQYF
TRBD2	TRBV7-7	TRBJ2-3	CASSLGNLAGTDTQYF
TRBD2	TRBV7-9	TRBJ2-5	CAGRGLGIETQYF
TRBD2	TRBV5-1	TRBJ2-7	CAATYREGAEQYF
TRBD2	TRBV5-4	TRBJ2-1	CASSAGVAYNEQFF
NA	TRBV27	TRBJ2-3	CASSLNNGVVADTQYF
NA	TRBV11-1	TRBJ2-7	CASSLSWAESYEQYF
TRBD1	TRBV18	TRBJ2-7	CASSPLFSPGQGDEQYF
TRBD2	TRBV18	TRBJ2-3	CASSPLAPAAGGKDTQYF
NA	TRBV27	TRBJ2-2	CASSPLPPVRGPGELFF
NA	TRBV30	TRBJ2-7	CAWSGPPGSYEQYF
TRBD1	TRBV28	TRBJ2-1	CASSLPPRGQGRNEQFF
NA	TRBV5-1	TRBJ2-5	CASSLFSGQETQYF
NA	TRBV6-6	TRBJ2-5	CASRTGTRLQETQYF
NA	TRBV11-2	TRBJ2-7	CASSLWTASYEQYF
NA	TRBV29-1	TRBJ2-7	CSVEVGQLGYEQYF
TRBD2	TRBV2	TRBJ2-2	CASTRDQRGTGELFF
NA	TRBV4-2	TRBJ2-7	CASSRAFDRSQSYEQYF
TRBD2	TRBV11-2	TRBJ2-7	CASSLDLDRPTSGSVNEQYF
TRBD2	TRBV11-3	TRBJ2-3	CASSIRLAGDGTDTQYF
NA	TRBV18	TRBJ1-2	CASSPVETTNYGYTF
NA	TRBV10-1	TRBJ1-1	CASSETEGGQAFF
NA	TRBV6-6	TRBJ1-1	CASSLRSGADTEAFF
NA	TRBV27	TRBJ1-5	CASAPPGRDQPQHF
TRBD2	TRBV9	TRBJ2-5	CASGVGGLAGGGETQYF
NA	TRBV28	TRBJ2-4	CASSRVLVAKNIQYF
NA	TRBV28	TRBJ1-1	CASSKGQMNTEAFF
NA	TRBV11-3	TRBJ1-2	CASSLSRTNNYGYTF
NA	TRBV5-4	TRBJ2-5	CASSSQVYAETQYF